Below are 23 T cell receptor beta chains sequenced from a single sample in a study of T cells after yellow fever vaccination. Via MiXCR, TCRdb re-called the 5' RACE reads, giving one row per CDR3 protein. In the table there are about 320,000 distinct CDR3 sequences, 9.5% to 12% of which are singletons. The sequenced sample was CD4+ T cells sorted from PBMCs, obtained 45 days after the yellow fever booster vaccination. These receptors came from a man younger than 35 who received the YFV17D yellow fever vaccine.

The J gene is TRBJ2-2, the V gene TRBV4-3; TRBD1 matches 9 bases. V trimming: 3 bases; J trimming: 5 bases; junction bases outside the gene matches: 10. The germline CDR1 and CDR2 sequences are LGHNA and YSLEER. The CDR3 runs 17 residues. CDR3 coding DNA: TGCGCCAGCAGCCACCACAGGGGGCGAGGTGGAACCGGGGAGCTGTTTTTT. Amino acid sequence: CASSHHRGRGGTGELFF.

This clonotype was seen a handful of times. The CDR3 here is CASSGGVVWDRSTDTQYF. The CDR3 DNA reads as TGCGCCAGCAGCGGTGGGGTTGTCTGGGACCGTAGCACAGATACGCAGTATTTT. The rearrangement links TRBV5-1 to TRBJ2-3, with D perhaps being TRBD1 or TRBD2 (5 bases each). CDR3 length: 18 amino acids. Germline V gene lookup returns CDR1 SGHRS and CDR2 YFSETQ. V lost 4 bases and J 0 bases, leaving 21 bases between the germline ends.

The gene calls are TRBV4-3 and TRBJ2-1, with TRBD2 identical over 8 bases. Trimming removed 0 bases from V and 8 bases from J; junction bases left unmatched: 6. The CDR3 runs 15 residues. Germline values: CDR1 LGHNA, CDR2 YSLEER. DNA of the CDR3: TGCGCCAGCAGCCAAGAGTCGGGGGGGCCCGATGAGCAGTTCTTC. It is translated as CASSQESGGPDEQFF.

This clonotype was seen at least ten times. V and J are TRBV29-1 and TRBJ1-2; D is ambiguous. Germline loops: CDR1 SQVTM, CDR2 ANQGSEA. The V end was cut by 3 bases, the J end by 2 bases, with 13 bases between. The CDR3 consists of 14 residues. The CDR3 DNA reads TGCAGCGTTGAGAGAGGTATTGAAAACTATGGCTACACCTTC. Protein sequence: CSVERGIENYGYTF.

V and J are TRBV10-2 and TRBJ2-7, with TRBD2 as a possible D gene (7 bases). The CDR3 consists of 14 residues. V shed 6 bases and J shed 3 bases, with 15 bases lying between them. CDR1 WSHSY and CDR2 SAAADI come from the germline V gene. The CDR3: CASRKGGDDYEQYF. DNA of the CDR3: TGCGCCAGCAGAAAAGGGGGGGACGACTACGAGCAGTACTTC.

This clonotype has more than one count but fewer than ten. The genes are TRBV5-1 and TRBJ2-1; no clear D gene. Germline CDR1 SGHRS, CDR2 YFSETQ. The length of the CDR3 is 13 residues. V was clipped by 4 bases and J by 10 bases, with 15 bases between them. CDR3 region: CASSRDLYDEQFF. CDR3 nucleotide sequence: TGCGCCAGCAGCAGAGACTTGTACGACGAGCAGTTCTTC.

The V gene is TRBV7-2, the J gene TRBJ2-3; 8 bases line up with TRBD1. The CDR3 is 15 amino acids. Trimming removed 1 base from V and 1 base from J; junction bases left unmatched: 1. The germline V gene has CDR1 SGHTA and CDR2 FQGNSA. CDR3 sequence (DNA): TGTGCCAGCAGCTTAGGACAGGGGCGCACAGATACGCAGTATTTT. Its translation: CASSLGQGRTDTQYF.

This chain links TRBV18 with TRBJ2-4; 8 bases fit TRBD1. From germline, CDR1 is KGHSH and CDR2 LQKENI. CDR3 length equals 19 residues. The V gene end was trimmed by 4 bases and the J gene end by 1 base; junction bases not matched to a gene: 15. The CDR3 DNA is TGTGCCAGCTCACGGATCGAACAGGGGGTTGGAGTTGCCAAAAACATTCAGTACTTC. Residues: CASSRIEQGVGVAKNIQYF.

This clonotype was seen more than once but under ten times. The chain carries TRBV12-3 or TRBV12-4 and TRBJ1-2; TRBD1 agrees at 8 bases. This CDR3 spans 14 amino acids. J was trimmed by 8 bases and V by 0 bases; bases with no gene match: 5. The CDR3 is CASSLAIAGGGYTF. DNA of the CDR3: TGTGCCAGCAGTTTAGCGATTGCAGGGGGCGGCTACACCTTC.

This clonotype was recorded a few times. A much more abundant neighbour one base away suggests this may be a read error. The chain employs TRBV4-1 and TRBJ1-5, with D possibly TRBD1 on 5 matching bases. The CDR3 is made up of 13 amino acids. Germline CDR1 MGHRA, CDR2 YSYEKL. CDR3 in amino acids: CASSQEGAGSQNF. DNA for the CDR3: TGCGCCAGCAGCCAAGAAGGGGCAGGGAGCCAGAATTTT.

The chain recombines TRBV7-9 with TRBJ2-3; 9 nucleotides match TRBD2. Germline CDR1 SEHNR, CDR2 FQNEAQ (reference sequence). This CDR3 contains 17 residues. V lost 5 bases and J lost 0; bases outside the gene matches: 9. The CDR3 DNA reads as TGTGCCAGCAGCGGTGCATATCTAGCGGGGAGCACAGATACGCAGTATTTT. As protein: CASSGAYLAGSTDTQYF.

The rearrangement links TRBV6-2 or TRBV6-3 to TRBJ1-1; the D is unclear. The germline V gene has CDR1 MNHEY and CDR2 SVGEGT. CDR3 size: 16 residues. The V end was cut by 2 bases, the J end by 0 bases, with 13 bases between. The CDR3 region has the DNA TGTGCCAGCAGTTACGGGGAGAAAGTAATGAACACTGAAGCTTTCTTT. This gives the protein CASSYGEKVMNTEAFF.

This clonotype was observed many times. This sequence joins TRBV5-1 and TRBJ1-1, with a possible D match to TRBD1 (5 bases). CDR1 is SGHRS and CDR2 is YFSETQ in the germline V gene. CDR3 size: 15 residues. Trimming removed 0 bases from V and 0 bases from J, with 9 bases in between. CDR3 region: CASSLGGLMNTEAFF. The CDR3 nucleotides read TGCGCCAGCAGCTTGGGGGGCCTCATGAACACTGAAGCTTTCTTT.

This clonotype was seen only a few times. The CDR3 nucleotides are TGTGCCAGCAGCCAAACCCGCCGGGGGGGGTGGTTCTTC. Translated, it gives CASSQTRRGGWFF. The chain is built from TRBV7-3 and TRBJ2-1, with 8 bases aligning to TRBD2. The V and J ends lost 5 bases and 15 bases, in that order; junction bases with no gene match: 12. This CDR3 is built from 13 residues. From germline, CDR1 is SGHTA and CDR2 FQGTGA.

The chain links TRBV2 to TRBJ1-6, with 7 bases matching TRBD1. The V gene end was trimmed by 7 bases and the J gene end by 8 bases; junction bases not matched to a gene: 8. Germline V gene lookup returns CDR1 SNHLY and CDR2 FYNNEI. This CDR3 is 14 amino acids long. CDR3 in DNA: TGTGCCAGCACCGCCGACAGGGCCGATTCACCCCTCCACTTT. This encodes CASTADRADSPLHF.

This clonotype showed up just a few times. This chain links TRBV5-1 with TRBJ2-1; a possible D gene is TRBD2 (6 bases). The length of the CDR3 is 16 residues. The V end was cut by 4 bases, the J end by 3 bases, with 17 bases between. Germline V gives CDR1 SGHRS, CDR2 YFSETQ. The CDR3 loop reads CASSPQTGEGYNEQFF. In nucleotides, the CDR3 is TGCGCCAGCAGCCCACAAACGGGGGAAGGCTACAATGAGCAGTTCTTC.

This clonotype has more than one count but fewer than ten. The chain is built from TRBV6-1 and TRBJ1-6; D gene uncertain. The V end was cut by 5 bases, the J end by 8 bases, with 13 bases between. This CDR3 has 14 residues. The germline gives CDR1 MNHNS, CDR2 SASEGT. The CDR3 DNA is TGTGCCAGCAGTACATGGGATCAGGATTCACCCCTCCACTTT. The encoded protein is CASSTWDQDSPLHF.

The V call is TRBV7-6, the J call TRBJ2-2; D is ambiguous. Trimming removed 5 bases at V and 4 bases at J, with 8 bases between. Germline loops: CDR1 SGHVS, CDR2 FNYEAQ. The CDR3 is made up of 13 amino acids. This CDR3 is CASSPDPTGELFF. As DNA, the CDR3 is TGTGCCAGCAGCCCTGACCCCACCGGGGAGCTGTTTTTT.

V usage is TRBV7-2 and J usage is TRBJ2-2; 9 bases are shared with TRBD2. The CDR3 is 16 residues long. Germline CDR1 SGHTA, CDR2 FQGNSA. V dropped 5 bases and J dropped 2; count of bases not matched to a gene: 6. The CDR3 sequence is CASSPRGGSNTGELFF. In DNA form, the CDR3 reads TGTGCCAGCAGCCCGCGGGGGGGCTCTAACACCGGGGAGCTGTTTTTT.

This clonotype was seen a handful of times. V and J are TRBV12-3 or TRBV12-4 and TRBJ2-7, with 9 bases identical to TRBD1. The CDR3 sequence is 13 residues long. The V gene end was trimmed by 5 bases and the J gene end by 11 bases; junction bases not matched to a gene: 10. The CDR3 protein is CASSTDRGGRKYF. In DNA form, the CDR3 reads TGTGCCAGCAGTACGGACAGGGGAGGGCGGAAGTACTTC.

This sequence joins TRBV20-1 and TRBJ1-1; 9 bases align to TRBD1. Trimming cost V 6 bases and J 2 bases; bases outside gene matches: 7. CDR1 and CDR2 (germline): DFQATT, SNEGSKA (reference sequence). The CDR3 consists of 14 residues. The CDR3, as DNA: TGCAGTGCGCTCCGGGACAGGGCCAACACTGAAGCTTTCTTT. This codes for CSALRDRANTEAFF.

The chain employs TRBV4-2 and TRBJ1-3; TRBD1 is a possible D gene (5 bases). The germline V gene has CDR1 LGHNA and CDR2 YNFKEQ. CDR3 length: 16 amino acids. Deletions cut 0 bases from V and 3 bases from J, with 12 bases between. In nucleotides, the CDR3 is TGTGCCAGCAGCCAAGATTGGGGCCACATTGGAAACACCATATATTTT. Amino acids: CASSQDWGHIGNTIYF.

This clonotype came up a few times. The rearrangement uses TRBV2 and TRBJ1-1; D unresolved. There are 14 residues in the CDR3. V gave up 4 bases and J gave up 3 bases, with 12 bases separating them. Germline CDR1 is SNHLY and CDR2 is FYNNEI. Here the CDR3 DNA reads TGTGCCAGCAGTGGGTTAAGTGTGGACACTGAAGCTTTCTTT. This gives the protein CASSGLSVDTEAFF.